Sequencing of this T cell receptor beta chain was carried out in a study of cytomegalovirus exposure and HLA in healthy donors. The ends lost 4 bases at V and 1 base at J; junction bases unmatched: 12. This CDR3 comprises 17 residues. From germline, CDR1 is SGDLS and CDR2 YYNGEE. PCR amplification relied on 60 Vbeta primers (plus 13 Jbeta primers). Assay used: immunoSEQ multiplex PCR; TCRdb lists only in-frame clones, some missing. The profile shows about 110,000 clones, 50% to 70% of them singletons. This sequence originates from a man younger than 40 in good health and CMV-seropositive. Sequencing used PBMCs. This sequence joins TRBV9 and TRBJ2-5; 8 nucleotides match TRBD2. The CDR3 is CASSHSVVAGTQETQYF. CDR3 sequence (DNA): TGTGCCAGCAGCCATTCAGTGGTAGCGGGGACCCAAGAGACCCAGTACTTC.